This TCR beta chain came from a study of shared clonotypes between healthy human individuals. Study observations and caveats: Sequencing depth was a factor that was expected to affect clonotype sharing among donors. Memory subsets generally showed smaller estimated richness than naive subsets did. Rarefaction exposed incomplete sorted-subset sequencing despite large depth.

Turning to this clone: Its specificity is not known.

Here immunoSEQ multiplex PCR was the method, and the copy in TCRdb shows in-frame clones only, minus some. The repertoire holds 2 million to 3 million clones, with 93% as singletons. CDR1 GTSNPN and CDR2 SVGIG come from the germline V gene (reference sequence). Trimming took 5 bases from V and 2 from J, leaving 18 bases between them. This CDR3 is built from 15 residues. The study enrolled healthy HIV-negative adults without recent acute infections or vaccinations as donors. Sequenced: naive CD4+ T cells from PBMCs. Indicated subset: CD45RA+ positively selected. This chain joins TRBV30 and TRBJ2-5; D gene unclear. This TCR was recovered from a man aged 18 to 35 in good health. Some clones in this sample may be carry-over from other donors' samples. CDR3 coding DNA: TGTGCCTGGGCGCCGTTGACGGCCGTTCAAGAGACCCAGTACTTC. Translating it yields CAWAPLTAVQETQYF.